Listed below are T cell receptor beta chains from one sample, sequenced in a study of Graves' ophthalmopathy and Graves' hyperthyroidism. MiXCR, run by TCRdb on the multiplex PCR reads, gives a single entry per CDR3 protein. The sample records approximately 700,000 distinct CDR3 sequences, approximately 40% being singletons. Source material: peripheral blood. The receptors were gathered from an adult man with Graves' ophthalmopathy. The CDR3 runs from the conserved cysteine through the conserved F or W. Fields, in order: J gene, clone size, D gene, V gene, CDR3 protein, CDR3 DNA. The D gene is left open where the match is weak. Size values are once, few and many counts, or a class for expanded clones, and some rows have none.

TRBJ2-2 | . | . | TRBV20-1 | CSARVRGANTGELFF | TGCAGTGCTAGAGTCAGAGGGGCGAACACCGGGGAGCTGTTTTTT
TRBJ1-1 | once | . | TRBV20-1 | CSARDLLAWETEAFF | TGCAGTGCTAGAGACTTACTCGCCTGGGAGACTGAAGCTTTCTTT
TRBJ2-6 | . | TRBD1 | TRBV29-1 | CSVATGDGANVLTF | TGCAGCGTTGCCACAGGGGATGGGGCCAACGTCCTGACTTTC
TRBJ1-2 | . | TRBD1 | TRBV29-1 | CSVEDSGQGAGYTF | TGCAGCGTAGAGGATTCGGGACAGGGGGCCGGCTACACCTTC
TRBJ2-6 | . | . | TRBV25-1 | CASGTHLGAVGANVLTF | TGTGCCAGCGGGACTCATTTAGGGGCGGTTGGGGCCAACGTCCTGACTTTC
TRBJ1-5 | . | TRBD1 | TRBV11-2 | CASTGQGASQPQHF | TGTGCCAGCACCGGACAGGGGGCAAGTCAGCCCCAGCATTTT
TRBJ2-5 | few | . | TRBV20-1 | CSASRAGEGVGQETQYF | TGCAGTGCTAGTAGGGCAGGGGAGGGTGTGGGCCAAGAGACCCAGTACTTC
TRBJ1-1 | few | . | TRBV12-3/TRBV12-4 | CASSYGTSMNTEAFF | TGTGCCAGCAGTTACGGTACCAGCATGAACACTGAAGCTTTCTTT
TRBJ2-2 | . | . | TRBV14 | CASSQRQPWLSSGELFF | TGTGCCAGCAGCCAACGTCAACCTTGGTTATCGTCCGGGGAGCTGTTTTTT
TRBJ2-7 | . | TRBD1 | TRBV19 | CASSTRRDRASEQYF | TGTGCCAGTAGTACCCGACGGGACAGGGCAAGCGAGCAGTACTTC
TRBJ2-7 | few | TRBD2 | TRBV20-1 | CSAYSGTYSYEQYF | TGCAGTGCTTATAGCGGGACTTACTCCTACGAGCAGTACTTC
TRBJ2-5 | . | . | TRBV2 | CASGPVAQETQYF | TGTGCCAGCGGACCAGTAGCCCAAGAGACCCAGTACTTC
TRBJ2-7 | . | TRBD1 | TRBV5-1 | CASSAGQGASFEQYF | TGCGCCAGCAGCGCGGGACAGGGGGCTTCGTTTGAGCAGTACTTC
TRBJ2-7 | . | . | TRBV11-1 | CASRGSGVRNEQYF | TGTGCCAGCAGAGGGTCAGGGGTCCGGAACGAGCAGTACTTC
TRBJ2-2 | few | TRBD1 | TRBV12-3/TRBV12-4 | CASSSPGQGTGELFF | TGTGCCAGCAGTTCACCGGGACAGGGCACCGGGGAGCTGTTTTTT
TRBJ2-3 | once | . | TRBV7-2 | CASSDSRGQGYF | TGTGCCAGCAGCGACTCACGGGGCCAGGGGTATTTT
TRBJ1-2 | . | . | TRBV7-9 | CASSLIAGGVYGYTF | TGTGCCAGCAGCTTAATAGCCGGGGGCGTCTATGGCTACACCTTC